The 6 T cell receptor beta chains below all came from one sample that was sequenced in a study of neurological immune-mediated disorders. TCRdb re-called the 5' RACE reads through MiXCR, storing one row per CDR3 protein. The sample records about 28,000 distinct CDR3 sequences, roughly 6.7% being singletons. The sample consisted of PBMCs. These receptors were obtained from a woman aged 50 to 60 in good health.

This clonotype appeared many times. V gene TRBV6-6 combines with J gene TRBJ2-5; D not resolved. V was trimmed by 2 bases and J by 5 bases, leaving 6 bases between them. Germline V gene sequence: CDR1 MNHNY, CDR2 SVGAGI (reference sequence). The CDR3 is made up of 12 amino acids. The CDR3 sequence is CASSYNEETQYF. In DNA, the CDR3 is TGTGCCAGCAGTTACAACGAGGAGACCCAGTACTTC.

This clonotype was detected ten times or more. The CDR3 region is CASSPEGRGYEQYF. CDR3 sequence (DNA): TGCGCCAGCAGCCCGGAGGGCAGGGGCTACGAGCAGTACTTC. V gene TRBV5-1 combines with J gene TRBJ2-7; D assignment may be TRBD1 or TRBD2 (6 bases each). Between the trimmed V and J ends, which lost 4 bases and 3 bases, there was a span of 14 bases. The germline gives CDR1 SGHRS, CDR2 YFSETQ. The CDR3 sequence is 14 residues long.

This clonotype has a count of ten or more. V usage is TRBV7-2 and J usage is TRBJ1-5; D is perhaps TRBD1 (5 bases). V gave up 5 bases and J gave up 4 bases, with 15 bases separating them. The germline V gene has CDR1 SGHTA and CDR2 FQGNSA. CDR3 size: 15 residues. This CDR3 is CASSPWGGANQPQHF. DNA for the CDR3: TGTGCCAGCAGCCCCTGGGGCGGGGCGAATCAGCCCCAGCATTTT.

This clonotype showed up many times. CDR3 amino acids: CASSLEGSYNEQFF. CDR3 nucleotides: TGTGCCAGCAGCTTGGAGGGTTCCTACAATGAGCAGTTCTTC. The V gene is TRBV11-2, the J gene TRBJ2-1, with D maybe TRBD2 (6 bases). Trimming took off 3 bases at V and 1 base at J, with 7 bases between the two ends. Looked up from germline, CDR1 is SGHAT and CDR2 is FQNNGV. CDR3 size: 14 residues.

This clonotype was counted at least ten times. The chain uses TRBV7-2 and TRBJ2-1; 10 bases are a match to TRBD2. The V gene's germline CDR1 is SGHTA and CDR2 FQGNSA. The CDR3 is 16 amino acids. The V segment lost 0 bases and the J segment 6 bases; nucleotides outside the gene matches: 5. The CDR3 sequence is CASSLARTSGLNEQFF. CDR3 sequence (DNA): TGTGCCAGCAGCTTAGCGAGGACTAGCGGACTCAATGAGCAGTTCTTC.

This clonotype showed up many times. V usage is TRBV2 and J usage is TRBJ1-5; 9 nucleotides line up with TRBD1. The CDR3 runs 13 residues. J gave up 6 bases and V 7 bases, and 4 bases lay outside the gene matches. CDR1 is SNHLY, CDR2 FYNNEI, per germline. CDR3: CASMRQGGQPQHF. The CDR3 DNA sequence: TGTGCCAGCATGCGACAGGGGGGTCAGCCCCAGCATTTT.